Shown below are 2 T cell receptor beta chains from a single sample sequenced in a study of cytomegalovirus exposure and HLA in healthy donors. Sequencing used immunoSEQ multiplex PCR; TCRdb keeps in-frame clones, though not all of them. The data contain 150,000 to 200,000 clones, around 89% of them singletons. What was sequenced was PBMCs. These TCRs come from a man younger than 35 in good health and CMV-seronegative.

The rearrangement joins TRBV6-5 to TRBJ2-5; D may be TRBD2 (5 bases). V was cut by 0 bases and J by 5 bases, with 16 bases left in between. CDR3 length: 16 residues. Germline V gene lookup returns CDR1 MNHEY and CDR2 SVGAGI. This CDR3 is CASSYSPGPRGETQYF. The CDR3, as DNA: TGTGCCAGCAGTTACTCGCCGGGCCCAAGAGGGGAGACCCAGTACTTC.

The chain uses TRBV2 and TRBJ1-5, with 8 bases identical to TRBD1. V lost 4 bases to trimming and J lost 7 bases; unmatched junction nucleotides: 12. The V gene's germline CDR1 is SNHLY and CDR2 FYNNEI. This CDR3 contains 16 residues. CDR3 bases: TGTGCCAGCAGTGCCCAAAGGACAGGGCGGGAGCAGCCCCAGCATTTT. Translation gives CASSAQRTGREQPQHF. The whole variable domain, remainder taken from reference TRBV2 and TRBJ1-5, is EPEVTQTPSHQVTQMGQEVILRCVPISNHLYFYWYRQILGQKVEFLVSFYNNEISEKSEIFDDQFSVERPDGSNFTLKIRSTKLEDSAMYFCASSAQRTGREQPQHFGDGTRLSIL.